Reported below is one T cell receptor (beta chain). This record belongs to a study of blood T cell repertoires in COVID-19. Germline-derived CDR1 and CDR2 are KGHDR and SFDVKD. Between the trimmed V and J ends, which lost 4 bases and 3 bases, there was a span of 9 bases. The CDR3 has 14 amino acids. Assay: immunoSEQ multiplex PCR; the TCRdb copy retains only in-frame clones and omits some. The sample holds 16,000 or so clones, roughly nine tenths seen once. The clonotype comes from a man older than 75 with acute or convalescent COVID-19. The source material was peripheral blood. The gene calls are TRBV24-1 and TRBJ1-5, with D possibly TRBD1 on 5 matching bases. CDR3 protein: CATSEAGINQPQHF. CDR3 nucleotides: TGTGCCACCAGTGAGGCAGGGATCAATCAGCCCCAGCATTTT.